This T cell receptor beta chain was sequenced during a study of patients and donors after allogeneic stem cell transplantation. Each CDR3 protein gets one entry after TCRdb re-called the RT-PCR reads with MiXCR. This table holds roughly 960,000 distinct CDR3 sequences, approximately 19% found once. This sequence was found in a human donor who was either an allogeneic HSCT recipient or a stem cell or donor lymphocyte infusion donor (not recorded which). It is not recorded whose cells these are; they may come from a transplant donor. The sample comprised blood, either unsorted or a sorted T cell fraction (not recorded which).

The CDR3: CASLAYEQYF. The CDR3 DNA reads TGTGCCAGCCTAGCCTACGAGCAGTACTTC. V is TRBV6-2 or TRBV6-3 and J is TRBJ2-7; D is uncertain. The CDR3 totals 10 residues. Germline V gene data show CDR1 as MNHEY and CDR2 as SVGEGT. Between the trimmed V and J ends, which lost 8 bases and 2 bases, there was a span of 4 bases.